This entry is about one T cell receptor beta chain. Its antigen target is currently unknown. Base qualities are not at hand, and no much larger clone is one base apart. Patients with autoimmune disease history or receiving systemic immunosuppression were excluded from the trial. Peripheral blood for TCR sequencing was drawn from every dose cohort at baseline, at cycle 4 day 1 and at cycle 7 day 1. Samples were obtained from an open-label, multicenter, first-in-human phase I dose-escalation trial of ivuxolimab. Adults with locally advanced or metastatic melanoma, renal cell carcinoma, hepatocellular carcinoma or head and neck squamous cell carcinoma were enrolled in the trial. Before TCR sequencing, CD4+ T cells and CD8+ T cells were sorted from peripheral blood as separate populations. The CDR3 numbers 14 residues from cysteine through phenylalanine. Only the CDR3 DNA is retained, 42 bases long and in frame from the first base. In the germline V gene, CDR1 corresponds to SGHAT and CDR2 to FQNNGV. Trimming leaves V shorter by 0 bases and J shorter by 8 bases, with the junction holding 5 bases beyond the gene matches.

To sequence the TCRbeta CDR3 region, genomic DNA was isolated from the sorted cells. The immunoSEQ Assay was used to sequence the TCRbeta CDR3 regions. TCRdb carries this immuneACCESS record with in-frame sequences only. Its versions omit some clonotypes, under half of them owing to an unresolved V gene in the studies checked, with the rest unexplained. The sample table lists approximately 73,000 clones, around 90% of them with a count of one. The ten largest clonotypes hold approximately 1.4% of the sample. This record belongs to a study of OX40 agonist ivuxolimab in advanced cancers. Looking at the study overall: The costimulatory receptor OX40 (CD134) was targeted by ivuxolimab, a fully human IgG2 agonistic monoclonal antibody. Intravenous ivuxolimab was administered to patients every 2 weeks at six dose levels: 0.01, 0.1, 0.3, 1.5, 3 and 10 mg/kg. Among the roughly 52 dose-escalation patients, some 20 had hepatocellular carcinoma, roughly 15 melanoma, 9 renal cell carcinoma and 9 head and neck cancer. The dose-escalation cohort was 82.7% male with a mean age of around 62 years, ranging from 23 to 79. Prior anti-PD-1, anti-PD-L1 or anti-CTLA-4 therapy was permitted, and approximately 40% of dose-escalation patients had received checkpoint inhibitors. Partial responses were achieved by three dose-escalation patients, of whom one had hepatocellular carcinoma and two had cutaneous melanoma. The purpose of peripheral TCRbeta sequencing was to test whether ivuxolimab changed TCR sequence diversity and led to clonal T-cell expansion. The monotherapy dose-escalation portion (N of about 50 patients) of the phase I ivuxolimab trial is reported in the paper.

Overall results and qualifications from the work: Low levels of normalized T-cell clonal expansion were also shown by some nonresponding patients. Which antigens the clonally expanded peripheral T cells were specific for was not determined. After ivuxolimab, expanded clones were on average more numerous among CD8+ T cells than among CD4+ T cells. Clonal expansion of both CD4+ and CD8+ blood T cells was observed from baseline to week 6 at doses 0.1 to 3.0 mg/kg. Partial responders in the 0.1-3.0 mg/kg groups had among the lowest normalized peripheral clonal expansion, especially among CD8+ T cells.

Sample: CD4+ or CD8+ T cells sorted from blood, taken in a trial of the OX40 agonist ivuxolimab. This clonotype was sampled from an adult with an advanced solid tumor such as melanoma, head and neck, liver or kidney cancer. The receptor chain draws on TRBV11-2 and TRBJ1-2, and 8 bases in between align with TRBD1. CDR3 sequence: CASSLDRTGTGYTF. The nucleotide sequence is given as TGTGCCAGCAGCTTAGACCGGACAGGGACCGGCTACACCTTC.